This T cell receptor (beta chain) was retrieved from a study of T cell repertoires in cytomegalovirus infection. The overall study: Well-studied HLA-B-restricted epitopes and recently identified HLA-C-restricted epitopes of CMV were both used in the study. Evidence of both CMV infection and a matching HLA type came from public TCR beta signatures. Study outcomes and limitations: There were HLA-C-restricted CMV-specific TCR beta clonotypes dominating the ex vivo response.

This CDR3 is built from 16 residues. Trimming stripped 2 bases from V and 6 bases from J, with 16 bases between. Germline CDR1 reads MNHNY; CDR2 reads SVGAGI (reference sequence). TCRdb re-called the reads through MiXCR, storing one row per CDR3 protein. The repertoire includes some 120,000 distinct CDR3 sequences, over 25% of them detected once, and roughly 53% sits in the top ten. This clonotype was observed a handful of times. Its antigen is still unknown. The sequencing used CD8+ T cells from cultured PBMCs, collected from culture after CMV antigen stimulation. The chain has TRBV6-6 and TRBJ1-4, with D perhaps matching TRBD1 (5 bases). The source is a human donor in good health (CMV status not recorded). Some clones in this sample may be carry-over from other donors' samples. The CDR3 region is CASSYLLRGEDEKLFF. The DNA of the CDR3 is TGTGCCAGCAGTTACCTCTTGAGGGGCGAGGATGAAAAACTGTTTTTT.